These 15 T cell receptor beta chains were sequenced from one sample in a study of cytomegalovirus exposure and HLA in healthy donors. Use of 60 Vbeta and 13 Jbeta primers characterized the PCR. The method was immunoSEQ multiplex PCR; TCRdb's version includes in-frame clones alone and lacks a portion of them. This table lists 30,000 to 35,000 clones. Sequencing used PBMCs. These receptors were collected from a middle-aged man in good health and CMV-seronegative.

J is TRBJ2-1 and V is TRBV5-1; 7 bases agree with TRBD2. J was trimmed by 7 bases and V by 0 bases; bases with no gene match: 7. Germline V gives CDR1 SGHRS, CDR2 YFSETQ. The CDR3 has 15 residues. For the CDR3, the DNA is TGCGCCAGCAGCTTGGGAGCGGGACCAACAAATGAGCAGTTCTTC. Protein: CASSLGAGPTNEQFF.

The CDR3 loop is CASSLTFTDTQYF. Written as DNA, the CDR3 is TGCGCCAGCAGCTTGACATTCACAGATACGCAGTATTTT. V gene TRBV5-1 combines with J gene TRBJ2-3; no clear D. Per the germline V gene, CDR1 is SGHRS and CDR2 is YFSETQ. The CDR3 length is 13 residues. The germline V and J ends were trimmed by 1 base and 2 bases, with 5 bases remaining between them.

CDR3 sequence (DNA): TGTGCCAGCTCACCCCGTCGAAGGACACGGGAGGACTCTGGGGCCAACGTCCTGACTTTC. This codes for CASSPRRRTREDSGANVLTF. The chain uses TRBV18 and TRBJ2-6; 7 nucleotides match TRBD2. V lost 3 bases, J lost 0 bases, and 14 bases stayed unmatched. From germline, CDR1 is KGHSH and CDR2 LQKENI. CDR3 length: 20 amino acids. The entire variable domain, with the rest obtained from reference TRBV18 and TRBJ2-6, is as follows: NAGVMQNPRHLVRRRGQEARLRCSPMKGHSHVYWYRQLPEEGLKFMVYLQKENIIDESGMPKERFSAEFPKEGPSILRIQQVVRGDSAAYFCASSPRRRTREDSGANVLTFGAGSRLTVL.

The chain links TRBV18 to TRBJ1-2, with TRBD1 matching over 8 bases. Trimming removed 2 bases from V and 7 bases from J; junction bases left unmatched: 12. The CDR3 contains 16 residues. Germline CDR1 reads KGHSH; CDR2 reads LQKENI. The CDR3 region has the DNA TGTGCCAGCTCACCAATAGGACAGGGAGAATTACCTGGCTACACCTTC. Amino acid sequence: CASSPIGQGELPGYTF.

The chain joins TRBV28 to TRBJ1-2, with 11 bases identical to TRBD1. Germline V lookup: CDR1 MDHEN, CDR2 SYDVKM. This CDR3 has 14 amino acids. V was pared by 6 bases and J by 5 bases, with 5 bases of the junction left unmatched. The CDR3, as DNA: TGTGCCAGCAGCCCGGGACAGGGGGTATATGGCTACACCTTC. The encoded protein is CASSPGQGVYGYTF.

The chain employs TRBV6-1 and TRBJ2-1; D is possibly TRBD1 (6 bases). The CDR3 has 16 amino acids. With 2 bases removed from V and 9 bases from J, the gap between germline ends came to 20 bases. Germline V lookup: CDR1 MNHNS, CDR2 SASEGT. The CDR3 is CASSEQGRQLGGEQFF. The CDR3 DNA sequence: TGTGCCAGCAGTGAACAGGGGCGGCAGCTCGGCGGTGAGCAGTTCTTC.

The chain combines TRBV5-1 with TRBJ2-5; D is undetermined. CDR3 length equals 13 residues. CDR1 and CDR2 from the germline V gene are SGHRS and YFSETQ. Trimming shortened V by 6 bases and J by 2 bases, and 11 bases separated the two germline ends. The CDR3 DNA is TGCGCCAGCACCCGACACCTACAAGAGACCCAGTACTTC. Protein product: CASTRHLQETQYF. The full variable domain, rest sourced from reference TRBV5-1 and TRBJ2-5, is KAGVTQTPRYLIKTRGQQVTLSCSPISGHRSVSWYQQTPGQGLQFLFEYFSETQRNKGNFPGRFSGRQFSNSRSEMNVSTLELGDSALYLCASTRHLQETQYFGPGTRLLVL.

The V gene is TRBV27, the J gene TRBJ2-7, with 7 bases that match TRBD1. CDR1 is MNHEY and CDR2 is SMNVEV in the germline V gene (reference sequence). V lost 6 bases, J lost 2 bases, and 7 bases stayed unmatched. The CDR3 spans 14 residues. The CDR3 spells CASSDRVLPYEQYF. The CDR3 DNA reads as TGTGCCAGCAGCGACAGGGTTTTACCCTACGAGCAGTACTTC.

This chain connects TRBV30 to TRBJ2-1, with 15 bases lining up with TRBD2. V shed 1 base, J shed 3 bases, and the junction held 19 bases outside the gene matches. The CDR3 contains 22 residues. Germline values: CDR1 GTSNPN, CDR2 SVGIG (reference sequence). CDR3 bases: TGTGCCTGGAGTGCTCTCCCCTATGGACTAGCGGGAGGGCTAAAGGGCTACAATGAGCAGTTCTTC. Translated: CAWSALPYGLAGGLKGYNEQFF.

The chain uses TRBV18 and TRBJ1-2; 9 bases align to TRBD1. Unmatched junction bases numbered 3, after V lost 4 bases and J lost 3 bases. This CDR3 region has 14 residues. From germline, CDR1 is KGHSH and CDR2 LQKENI. In nucleotides, the CDR3 is TGTGCCAGCTCACTACGGACAGGGGACTATGGCTACACCTTC. The encoded protein is CASSLRTGDYGYTF.

The chain joins TRBV5-5 to TRBJ1-5, with a weak D call TRBD1 (6 bases). The germline V and J ends were trimmed by 1 base and 2 bases, with 7 bases remaining between them. Germline V lookup: CDR1 SGHKS, CDR2 YYEKEE (reference sequence). The CDR3 sequence is 14 residues long. In DNA, the CDR3 is TGTGCCAGCAGCTTGTCAGGGGGCAATCAGCCCCAGCATTTT. It specifies CASSLSGGNQPQHF.

The rearrangement joins TRBV12-5 to TRBJ2-7, with a possible D match to TRBD2 (6 bases). Germline V CDR1 and CDR2: LGHNT, FRNRAP. There are 13 residues in the CDR3. Deletions cut 5 bases from V and 7 bases from J, with 15 bases between. CDR3 sequence reads: CASGPGTPREQYF. The CDR3 region has the DNA TGTGCTAGTGGTCCGGGGACTCCGAGGGAGCAGTACTTC.

The chain uses TRBV5-4 and TRBJ2-7, with TRBD1 matching 10 bases. The CDR3 covers 15 residues. Unmatched junction bases numbered 7, after V lost 3 bases and J lost 4 bases. Germline values: CDR1 SGHNT, CDR2 YYREEE (reference sequence). The DNA for the CDR3 is TGTGCCAGCAGCTCAGGGACAGGGGTTTTTTACGAGCAGTACTTC. Its protein product is CASSSGTGVFYEQYF. Complete variable domain (other parts from reference TRBV5-4 and TRBJ2-7): ETGVTQSPTHLIKTRGQQVTLRCSSQSGHNTVSWYQQALGQGPQFIFQYYREEENGRGNFPPRFSGLQFPNYSSELNVNALELDDSALYLCASSSGTGVFYEQYFGPGTRLTVT.

The chain employs TRBV19 and TRBJ1-1; D is unresolved. Germline V CDR1 and CDR2: LNHDA, SQIVND (reference sequence). CDR3 length equals 12 residues. V was trimmed by 3 bases and J by 11 bases, leaving 13 bases between them. The chain's CDR3 is CASSISAGKAFF. The CDR3 nucleotides read TGTGCCAGTAGTATTTCGGCGGGGAAGGCTTTCTTT. Filled out from reference TRBV19 and TRBJ1-1, the complete variable domain reads DGGITQSPKYLFRKEGQNVTLSCEQNLNHDAMYWYRQDPGQGLRLIYYSQIVNDFQKGDIAEGYSVSREKKESFPLTVTSAQKNPTAFYLCASSISAGKAFFGQGTRLTVV.

The V gene is TRBV6-5, the J gene TRBJ2-7, with D possibly being TRBD2 (7 bases). Germline V gene lookup returns CDR1 MNHEY and CDR2 SVGAGI. V was cut by 0 bases and J by 7 bases, with 16 bases left in between. This CDR3 region has 15 residues. CDR3: CASSYSMWGGLEQYF. CDR3 in DNA: TGTGCCAGCAGTTACTCGATGTGGGGGGGGCTGGAGCAGTACTTC.